A single sample is the source of the 6 T cell receptor beta chains below, sequenced in a study of blood T cell repertoires in COVID-19. Libraries were prepared by immunoSEQ multiplex PCR; TCRdb keeps only in-frame clonotypes and omits some of them. Among 110,000 to 150,000 clones listed, under 85% were seen once. Sequencing was carried out using PBMCs or T cells enriched from blood (not recorded which). The origin of the receptors is a woman between 18 and 29 years old who had been exposed to COVID-19.

The gene calls are TRBV4-1 and TRBJ2-7, with 8 bases that match TRBD2. The length of the CDR3 is 13 residues. J gave up 5 bases and V 4 bases, and 4 bases lay outside the gene matches. Germline V gene sequence: CDR1 MGHRA, CDR2 YSYEKL. The CDR3 DNA is TGCGCCAGCAGCCGGACTAGCTTGAACGAGCAGTACTTC. This encodes CASSRTSLNEQYF.

The chain employs TRBV15 and TRBJ2-3, with 8 nucleotides matching TRBD2. The CDR3 contains 15 residues. J was trimmed by 5 bases and V by 0 bases; bases with no gene match: 4. Germline assignment: CDR1 LNHNV and CDR2 YYDKDF (reference sequence). The CDR3 DNA sequence: TGTGCCACCAGCAGAGATGCAGCGGGAGAAGATACGCAGTATTTT. Encoded protein: CATSRDAAGEDTQYF.

The J gene is TRBJ1-4, the V gene TRBV4-3; no definite D call. V was cut by 0 bases and J by 0 bases, with 5 bases left in between. The length of the CDR3 is 15 residues. In germline, CDR1 is LGHNA, CDR2 YSLEER. The chain's CDR3 is CASSQDSTTNEKLFF. The DNA of the CDR3 is TGCGCCAGCAGCCAAGATTCCACAACTAATGAAAAACTGTTTTTT.

V is TRBV9 and J is TRBJ2-5, with TRBD2 matching over 12 bases. V shed 0 bases, J shed 2 bases, and the junction held 8 bases outside the gene matches. CDR3 size: 18 residues. CDR1 and CDR2 (germline): SGDLS, YYNGEE. Here the CDR3 reads CASSVGLAGGVGQETQYF. The CDR3 region has the DNA TGTGCCAGCAGCGTAGGGCTAGCGGGAGGGGTCGGACAAGAGACCCAGTACTTC.

This clone was counted between two and nine times. The chain employs TRBV5-5 and TRBJ1-4; 11 bases are a match to TRBD1. There are 15 residues in the CDR3. Germline CDR1 reads SGHKS; CDR2 reads YYEKEE (reference sequence). The ends lost 4 bases at V and 8 bases at J; junction bases unmatched: 7. CDR3 nucleotide sequence: TGTGCCAGCAGCATAGGGACAGGGGGAAGGGAAAAACTGTTTTTT. It translates to CASSIGTGGREKLFF.

The table lists this clone with a count of one. The chain has TRBV21-1 and TRBJ1-6; the table's D call, TRBD1, was not checked against the DNA. TRBV21-1 is reported as a pseudogene. The length of the CDR3 is 17 residues. CDR3 coding DNA: TGTGCCAGCAGCAAAGAGTCCCGGACAGGGAAGAATTCACCCCTCCACTTT. Translated, it gives CASSKESRTGKNSPLHF.